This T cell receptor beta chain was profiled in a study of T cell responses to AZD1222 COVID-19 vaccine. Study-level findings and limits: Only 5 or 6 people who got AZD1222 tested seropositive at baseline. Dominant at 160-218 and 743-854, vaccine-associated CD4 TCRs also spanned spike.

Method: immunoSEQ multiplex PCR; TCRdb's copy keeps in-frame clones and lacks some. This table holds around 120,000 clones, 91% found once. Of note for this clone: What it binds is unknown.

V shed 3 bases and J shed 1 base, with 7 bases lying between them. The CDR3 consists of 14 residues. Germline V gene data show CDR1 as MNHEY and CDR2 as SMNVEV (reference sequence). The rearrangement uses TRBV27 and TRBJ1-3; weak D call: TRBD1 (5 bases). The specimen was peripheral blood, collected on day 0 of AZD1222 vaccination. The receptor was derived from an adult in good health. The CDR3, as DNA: TGTGCCAGCAGTTTCTCAGGGTCTGGAAACACCATATATTTT. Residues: CASSFSGSGNTIYF.